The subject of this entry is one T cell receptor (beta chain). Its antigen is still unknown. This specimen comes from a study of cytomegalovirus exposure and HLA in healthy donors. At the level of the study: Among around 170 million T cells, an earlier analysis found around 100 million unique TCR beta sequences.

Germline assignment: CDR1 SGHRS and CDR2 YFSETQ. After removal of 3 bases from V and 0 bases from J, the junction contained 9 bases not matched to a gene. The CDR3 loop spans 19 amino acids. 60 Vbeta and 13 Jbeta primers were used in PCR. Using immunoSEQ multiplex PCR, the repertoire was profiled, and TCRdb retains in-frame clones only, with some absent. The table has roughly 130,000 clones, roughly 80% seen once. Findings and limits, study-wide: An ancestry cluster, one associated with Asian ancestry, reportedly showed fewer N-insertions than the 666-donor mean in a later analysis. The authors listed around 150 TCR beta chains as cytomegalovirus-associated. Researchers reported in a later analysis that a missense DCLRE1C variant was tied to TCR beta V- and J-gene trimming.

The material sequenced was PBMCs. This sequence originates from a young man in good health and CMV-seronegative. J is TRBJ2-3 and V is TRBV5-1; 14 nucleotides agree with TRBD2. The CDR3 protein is CASSSGFGLAGGSTDTQYF. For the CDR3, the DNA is TGCGCCAGCAGCTCGGGCTTTGGACTAGCGGGGGGTAGCACAGATACGCAGTATTTT.